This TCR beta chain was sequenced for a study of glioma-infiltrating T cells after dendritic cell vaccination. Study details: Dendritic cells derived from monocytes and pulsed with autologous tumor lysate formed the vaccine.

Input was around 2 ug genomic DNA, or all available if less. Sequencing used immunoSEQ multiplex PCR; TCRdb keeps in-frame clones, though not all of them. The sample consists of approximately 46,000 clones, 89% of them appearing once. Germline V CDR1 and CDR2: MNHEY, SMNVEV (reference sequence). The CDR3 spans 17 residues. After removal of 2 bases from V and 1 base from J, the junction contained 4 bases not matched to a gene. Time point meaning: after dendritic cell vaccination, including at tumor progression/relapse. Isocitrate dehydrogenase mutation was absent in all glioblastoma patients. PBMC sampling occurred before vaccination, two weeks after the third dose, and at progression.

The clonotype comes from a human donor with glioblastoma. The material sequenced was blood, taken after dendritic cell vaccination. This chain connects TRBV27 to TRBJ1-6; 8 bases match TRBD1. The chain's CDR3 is CASSLLGQGSYNSPLHF. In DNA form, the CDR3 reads TGTGCCAGCAGTTTACTCGGACAGGGTTCCTATAATTCACCCCTCCACTTT.